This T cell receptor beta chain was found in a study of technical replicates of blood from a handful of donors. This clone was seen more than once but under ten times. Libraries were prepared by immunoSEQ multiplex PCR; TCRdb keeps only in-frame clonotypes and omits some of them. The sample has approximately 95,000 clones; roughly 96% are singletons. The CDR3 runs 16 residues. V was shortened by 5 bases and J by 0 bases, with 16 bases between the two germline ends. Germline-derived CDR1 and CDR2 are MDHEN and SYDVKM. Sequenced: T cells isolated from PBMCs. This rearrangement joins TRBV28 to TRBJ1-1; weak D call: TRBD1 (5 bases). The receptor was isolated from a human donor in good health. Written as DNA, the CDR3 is TGTGCCAGCAGTCCCCATTCAGGGCAGATGAACACTGAAGCTTTCTTT. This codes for CASSPHSGQMNTEAFF.